The rows below give T cell receptor beta chains drawn from one sample of a study of blood T cell repertoires in COVID-19. Produced via immunoSEQ multiplex PCR; TCRdb's table is partial and in-frame only. The repertoire includes around 120,000 clones, 60% to 85% of them detected once, and about 2.1% sits in the top ten. The sequenced sample consisted of peripheral blood. The receptors derive from a man between 70 and 80 years old with acute or convalescent COVID-19. Each CDR3 is given with its conserved first and last residue. D genes are given only for firm matches. The listing skips clone size in some rows; elsewhere it reads once, few, many or a size class.

length	J	D	V	size	DNA	CDR3
15	TRBJ1-1	.	TRBV11-2	.	TGTGCCAGCAGCTTAGTTCCCGGGAGGGTCACTGAAGCTTTCTTT	CASSLVPGRVTEAFF
13	TRBJ2-5	.	TRBV5-1	.	TGCGCCAGCAGCTTGGCCCCGAGGGAGACCCAGTACTTC	CASSLAPRETQYF
16	TRBJ2-3	TRBD2	TRBV27	once	TGTGCCAGCAGTCCCCTTCGACTAGCGGGGGCAGATACGCAGTATTTT	CASSPLRLAGADTQYF
13	TRBJ1-2	.	TRBV9	.	TGTGCCAGCAGCGTAGATGACAGTAGGGGCTACACCTTC	CASSVDDSRGYTF
14	TRBJ1-6	TRBD1	TRBV5-4	.	TGTGCCAGCAGGGGGACAGGGGGAAATTCACCCCTCCACTTT	CASRGTGGNSPLHF
13	TRBJ2-2	.	TRBV2	.	TGTGCCAGCAAACGGAAGACTGTTGGGGAGCTGTTTTTT	CASKRKTVGELFF
15	TRBJ2-7	.	TRBV7-2	.	TGTGCCAGCAGCTCAAAGGCGGCTAGGCCCTACGAGCAGTACTTC	CASSSKAARPYEQYF
17	TRBJ2-5	.	TRBV18	.	TGTGCCAGCTCACCACTGGTCAGGGGATTGTCGGGGGAGACCCAGTACTTC	CASSPLVRGLSGETQYF
17	TRBJ1-4	.	TRBV13	.	TGTGCCAGCAGCTTAAGGGAGAATCTCGCAACTAATGAAAAACTGTTTTTT	CASSLRENLATNEKLFF
15	TRBJ1-5	TRBD1	TRBV16	few	TGTGCCAGCAGCCGCGAGACAGGGGTCAATCAGCCCCAGCATTTT	CASSRETGVNQPQHF
16	TRBJ2-3	.	TRBV5-1	.	TGCGCCAGCAGCTTGCAGGGGCGCACAAGCACAGATACGCAGTATTTT	CASSLQGRTSTDTQYF
11	TRBJ2-5	.	TRBV3-1/TRBV3-2	.	TGTGCCAGCAGCCTAAAAGAGGCCCAGTACTTC	CASSLKEAQYF
14	TRBJ1-1	.	TRBV9	.	TGTGCCAGCAGCGTAACCGGTCAGGACACTGAAGCTTTCTTT	CASSVTGQDTEAFF
13	TRBJ2-1	TRBD2	TRBV5-4	.	TGTGCCAGCAGCTTGGAACTAGCGGGGAGAAGGTTCTTC	CASSLELAGRRFF
14	TRBJ2-1	TRBD2	TRBV2	.	TGTGCCAGCACGTTCCAGCGGGGGGGCGTTGAGCAGTTCTTC	CASTFQRGGVEQFF